One and the same sample provided the 27 T cell receptor beta chains below, sequenced in a study of blood T cell repertoires in COVID-19 (TCRdb year 2020). Library prep was done by the immunoSEQ multiplex PCR assay. TCRdb holds this immuneACCESS table with in-frame rearrangements only. Some clones are missing; in checked studies, unresolved V genes explain under half, and the rest has no known cause. The sample data list about 230,000 clones, and nearly 90% of these were observed just once. The top ten hold less than 4% of the sample. The sample comprised PBMCs or T cells enriched from blood (not recorded which). All receptors derive from a woman in her 30s with acute COVID-19.

The genes are TRBV6-6 and TRBJ2-3; 8 bases align to TRBD2. V lost 7 bases to trimming and J lost 4 bases; unmatched junction nucleotides: 10. The CDR3 runs to 15 residues. Germline loops: CDR1 MNHNY, CDR2 SVGAGI (reference sequence). In DNA, the CDR3 is TGTGCCAGCAACACAGCGGGGGTGGGATCAGATACGCAGTATTTT. Translated, it gives CASNTAGVGSDTQYF.

The V gene is TRBV5-1, the J gene TRBJ1-1; D perhaps matches TRBD1 (6 bases). In germline, CDR1 is SGHRS, CDR2 YFSETQ. V was pared by 3 bases and J by 1 base, with 10 bases between. CDR3 length: 14 amino acids. CDR3 bases: TGCGCCAGCAGCTCGATACAGGGGAACACTGAAGCTTTCTTT. It specifies CASSSIQGNTEAFF.

V gene TRBV27 combines with J gene TRBJ2-3, with TRBD2 identical over 14 bases. This CDR3 spans 15 amino acids. Germline V gene sequence: CDR1 MNHEY, CDR2 SMNVEV (reference sequence). V was clipped by 5 bases and J by 9 bases; unmatched bases: 7. CDR3 in amino acids: CASSPGLAGVTTQYF. CDR3 coding DNA: TGTGCCAGCAGTCCGGGACTAGCGGGGGTGACAACGCAGTATTTT.

The chain is built from TRBV24-1 and TRBJ1-2; D is uncertain. Trimming took 6 bases from V and 4 from J, leaving 8 bases between them. The CDR3 runs 12 residues. Germline values: CDR1 KGHDR, CDR2 SFDVKD. The CDR3 sequence: CATSWSRYGYTF. For the CDR3, the DNA is TGTGCCACCAGTTGGAGTCGCTATGGCTACACCTTC.

CDR3: CASIPWGGRTDTQYF. CDR3 coding DNA: TGTGCCAGCATCCCCTGGGGGGGGCGCACAGATACGCAGTATTTT. The chain links TRBV27 to TRBJ2-3; maybe TRBD2 (7 bases). Germline CDR1 MNHEY, CDR2 SMNVEV (reference sequence). The CDR3 has 15 amino acids. The V gene lost 7 bases and the J gene lost 1 base, with 15 bases spanning the gap.

Only one count was recorded for this clone. The rearrangement links TRBV6-1 to TRBJ2-7, with 9 bases that match TRBD1. V shed 3 bases, J shed 4 bases, and the junction held 4 bases outside the gene matches. This CDR3 region has 14 residues. Per the germline V gene, CDR1 is MNHNS and CDR2 is SASEGT. The CDR3 DNA reads TGTGCCAGCAGTGATAACAGGGGGCCATACGAGCAGTACTTC. Protein: CASSDNRGPYEQYF.

The genes are TRBV18 and TRBJ2-1; D perhaps matches TRBD1 (6 bases). V gave up 4 bases and J gave up 1 base, with 14 bases separating them. The CDR3 consists of 16 residues. Per the germline V gene, CDR1 is KGHSH and CDR2 is LQKENI. In DNA, the CDR3 is TGTGCCAGCTCACGGTACAGGGAAAGTTCCTACAATGAGCAGTTCTTC. Encoded protein: CASSRYRESSYNEQFF. Together with reference TRBV18 and TRBJ2-1, the CDR3 gives the full variable domain: NAGVMQNPRHLVRRRGQEARLRCSPMKGHSHVYWYRQLPEEGLKFMVYLQKENIIDESGMPKERFSAEFPKEGPSILRIQQVVRGDSAAYFCASSRYRESSYNEQFFGPGTRLTVL.

The chain is built from TRBV19 and TRBJ1-1; 7 positions agree with TRBD1. CDR3 size: 15 residues. The J segment lost 1 base and the V segment lost 5 bases, leaving 7 bases of the junction unmatched. Germline loops: CDR1 LNHDA, CDR2 SQIVND (reference sequence). The CDR3 DNA reads TGTGCCAGTAGTTCAACAGGGGCTTGGAACACTGAAGCTTTCTTT. It is translated as CASSSTGAWNTEAFF.

This clone turned up a few times. The genes are TRBV5-5 and TRBJ2-2, with D perhaps matching TRBD2 (6 bases). The CDR3 spans 14 residues. V was pared by 7 bases and J by 3 bases, with 13 bases between. CDR1 and CDR2 from the germline V gene are SGHKS and YYEKEE (reference sequence). CDR3 residues: CASGQRGDTGELFF. The CDR3 bases are TGTGCCAGCGGTCAGCGCGGGGACACCGGGGAGCTGTTTTTT. The full variable domain, in which reference TRBV5-5 and TRBJ2-2 provide the parts outside the CDR3, is DAGVTQSPTHLIKTRGQQVTLRCSPISGHKSVSWYQQVLGQGPQFIFQYYEKEERGRGNFPDRFSARQFPNYSSELNVNALLLGDSALYLCASGQRGDTGELFFGEGSRLTVL.

This clone occurred a few times. The genes are TRBV3-1 (or the pseudogene TRBV3-2) and TRBJ1-2, with no clear D. Trimming took off 6 bases at V and 0 bases at J, with 11 bases between the two ends. The V gene's germline CDR1 is LGHDT and CDR2 YNNKEL (reference sequence). The CDR3 is 14 residues long. For the CDR3, the DNA is TGTGCCAGCAGATCGGAGAGAGCTAACTATGGCTACACCTTC. This gives the protein CASRSERANYGYTF.

The chain uses TRBV29-1 and TRBJ2-7; 9 nucleotides match TRBD2. Germline V CDR1 and CDR2: SQVTM, ANQGSEA. V was pared by 4 bases and J by 1 base, with 11 bases of the junction left unmatched. The CDR3 has 16 amino acids. CDR3 coding DNA: TGCAGCGTTGTCCCCAGGGTTAGCGGGGGTTCCTACGAGCAGTACTTC. This translates into CSVVPRVSGGSYEQYF.

The V gene is TRBV7-7, the J gene TRBJ2-2; TRBD1 matches at 7 bases. The CDR3 is 14 residues long. Trimming at V came to 5 bases and at J to 3 bases, leaving 3 bases not matched to a gene. Germline V gene lookup returns CDR1 SSHAT and CDR2 FNYEAQ (reference sequence). The CDR3 sequence is CASSRRGHTGELFF. The CDR3 DNA follows: TGTGCCAGCAGCCGTAGGGGGCACACCGGGGAGCTGTTTTTT. The full variable domain, with the rest looked up from reference TRBV7-7 and TRBJ2-2, is GAGVSQSPRYKVTKRGQDVTLRCDPISSHATLYWYQQALGQGPEFLTYFNYEAQPDKSGLPSDRFSAERPEGSISTLTIQRTEQRDSAMYRCASSRRGHTGELFFGEGSRLTVL.

The rearrangement uses TRBV5-1 and TRBJ2-2, with TRBD2 matching over 10 bases. V dropped 0 bases and J dropped 1; count of bases not matched to a gene: 3. The CDR3 spans 17 residues. Per the germline V gene, CDR1 is SGHRS and CDR2 is YFSETQ. The CDR3 nucleotides read TGCGCCAGCAGCTTGGGGACTAGCGGACTGAACACCGGGGAGCTGTTTTTT. Protein sequence: CASSLGTSGLNTGELFF.

This sequence joins TRBV27 and TRBJ1-5, with a tentative D call TRBD1 (6 bases). Germline V gives CDR1 MNHEY, CDR2 SMNVEV (reference sequence). The CDR3 covers 13 residues. V lost 6 bases to trimming and J lost 3 bases, with 9 bases between them. The CDR3 bases are TGTGCCAGCAGGGACAGTTACAATCAGCCCCAGCATTTT. Translating gives CASRDSYNQPQHF.

CDR3 DNA sequence: TGTGCCAGCAGCTTGGTGGACTTTTCCTACAATGAGCAGTTCTTC. It encodes CASSLVDFSYNEQFF. The V call is TRBV5-5, the J call TRBJ2-1; maybe TRBD2 (5 bases). V dropped 0 bases and J dropped 1 base, with 8 bases sitting between them. This CDR3 contains 15 residues. Germline V gene lookup returns CDR1 SGHKS and CDR2 YYEKEE (reference sequence).

The chain employs TRBV19 and TRBJ2-3, with D tentatively TRBD2 (6 bases). The CDR3 is 15 amino acids. Germline V lookup: CDR1 LNHDA, CDR2 SQIVND (reference sequence). The germline V and J ends were trimmed by 4 bases and 0 bases, with 11 bases remaining between them. This chain's CDR3 is CASSTHGGSTDTQYF. The CDR3 DNA reads TGTGCCAGTAGTACCCACGGGGGTAGCACAGATACGCAGTATTTT.

The chain recombines TRBV19 with TRBJ2-1; D unresolved. This CDR3 spans 16 amino acids. Germline CDR1 and CDR2: LNHDA and SQIVND (reference sequence). V lost 0 bases and J 6 bases, leaving 15 bases between the germline ends. The CDR3 is CASSIDHSPRANEQFF. DNA of the CDR3: TGTGCCAGTAGTATAGACCACTCCCCTCGAGCCAATGAGCAGTTCTTC. Looking up the rest from reference TRBV19 and TRBJ2-1 gives the full variable domain: DGGITQSPKYLFRKEGQNVTLSCEQNLNHDAMYWYRQDPGQGLRLIYYSQIVNDFQKGDIAEGYSVSREKKESFPLTVTSAQKNPTAFYLCASSIDHSPRANEQFFGPGTRLTVL.

The chain carries TRBV11-2 and TRBJ1-6, with D unclear. This CDR3 region has 15 residues. V was cut by 5 bases and J by 0 bases, with 8 bases left in between. In germline, CDR1 is SGHAT, CDR2 FQNNGV. This chain's CDR3 is CASSQQSSYNSPLHF. Here the CDR3 DNA reads TGTGCCAGCAGCCAACAGAGCTCCTATAATTCACCCCTCCACTTT.

The chain employs TRBV3-1 (or the pseudogene TRBV3-2) and TRBJ1-5; TRBD1 matches at 9 bases. Germline V CDR1 and CDR2: LGHDT, YNNKEL (reference sequence). V shed 5 bases and J 7 bases; nucleotides not matched to a gene: 12. The CDR3 runs to 16 residues. CDR3 DNA: TGTGCCAGCAGCAGGACAGGGGAGGGGGCGGCACAGCCCCAGCATTTT. Its protein product is CASSRTGEGAAQPQHF.

The rearrangement uses TRBV7-2 and TRBJ1-1; 9 positions agree with TRBD1. Per germline, CDR1 SGHTA and CDR2 FQGNSA. After removal of 0 bases from V and 1 base from J, the junction contained 9 bases not matched to a gene. This CDR3 has 18 amino acids. CDR3 nucleotides: TGTGCCAGCAGCTTAGCCCTCGGGACAGGGCTCAGGAACACTGAAGCTTTCTTT. Protein sequence: CASSLALGTGLRNTEAFF.

This clone was observed at least ten times. The chain's CDR3 is CASSQTTGDRREQYF. Written as DNA, the CDR3 is TGTGCCAGCAGCCAAACGACCGGGGACAGACGCGAGCAGTACTTC. This chain links TRBV7-6 with TRBJ2-7, with TRBD1 matching 7 bases. The CDR3 contains 15 residues. Germline assignment: CDR1 SGHVS and CDR2 FNYEAQ. Germline trimming cut 5 bases from V and 6 bases from J; bases unmatched to any gene: 13. Full variable domain (outside the CDR3, taken from reference TRBV7-6 and TRBJ2-7): GAGVSQSPRYKVTKRGQDVALRCDPISGHVSLYWYRQALGQGPEFLTYFNYEAQQDKSGLPNDRFSAERPEGSISTLTIQRTEQRDSAMYRCASSQTTGDRREQYFGPGTRLTVT.

This sequence joins TRBV19 and TRBJ2-5, with D tentatively TRBD1 (6 bases). The V and J ends lost 5 bases and 2 bases respectively, with 12 bases between them. Germline assignment: CDR1 LNHDA and CDR2 SQIVND (reference sequence). This CDR3 is 14 amino acids long. This CDR3 is CASSVQGIQETQYF. Here the CDR3 DNA reads TGTGCCAGTAGTGTACAGGGCATACAAGAGACCCAGTACTTC.

This clone was picked up one time. V usage is TRBV9 and J usage is TRBJ2-2; tentative D call: TRBD1 (6 bases). Trimming removed 5 bases at V and 7 bases at J, with 15 bases between. This CDR3 region has 14 residues. Germline V CDR1 and CDR2: SGDLS, YYNGEE. The CDR3 sequence is CASRPLTGYGELFF. The CDR3 region has the DNA TGTGCCAGCAGACCGCTAACAGGGTACGGGGAGCTGTTTTTT.

The J gene is TRBJ2-3, the V gene TRBV15, with D possibly matching TRBD1 (5 bases). The V end was cut by 8 bases, the J end by 1 base, with 13 bases between. Germline assignment: CDR1 LNHNV and CDR2 YYDKDF (reference sequence). The CDR3 extends over 14 amino acids. CDR3 in DNA: TGTGCCACCGCGGCAGGGTGGGGCACAGATACGCAGTATTTT. Translated: CATAAGWGTDTQYF.

The J gene is TRBJ2-1, the V gene TRBV5-6; 9 nucleotides match TRBD2. The ends lost 3 bases at V and 4 bases at J; junction bases unmatched: 5. This CDR3 is built from 15 residues. Germline values: CDR1 SGHDT, CDR2 YYEEEE. CDR3 DNA sequence: TGTGCCAGCAGCTATTTAGCGGGGGTATACAATGAGCAGTTCTTC. It yields the protein CASSYLAGVYNEQFF.

The V and J genes are TRBV30 and TRBJ2-5; 10 bases line up with TRBD1. J lost 3 bases, V lost 2 bases, and 3 bases had no gene match. The CDR3 is made up of 14 amino acids. Germline assignment: CDR1 GTSNPN and CDR2 SVGIG (reference sequence). The CDR3: CAWSKGQGEETQYF. In DNA, the CDR3 is TGTGCCTGGAGTAAAGGACAGGGGGAAGAGACCCAGTACTTC.

The gene calls are TRBV28 and TRBJ1-1, with D perhaps matching TRBD1 (5 bases). The germline CDR1 and CDR2 sequences are MDHEN and SYDVKM. The CDR3 length is 14 residues. V gave up 5 bases and J gave up 5 bases, with 15 bases separating them. CDR3 in amino acids: CASSQAGGGTEAFF. As DNA, the CDR3 is TGTGCCAGCAGTCAGGCGGGGGGTGGGACTGAAGCTTTCTTT.